This TCR beta chain was obtained from a study of blood T cell repertoires in COVID-19. Seattle patients were enrolled during active infection and followed longitudinally. In the authors' methods: The assay estimated nucleated cells by amplifying reference gene primers. Using immunoSEQ multiplex PCR, the repertoire was profiled, and TCRdb retains in-frame clones only, with some absent. D and trimming were read from the DNA, whereas the V and J calls and clone size are those reported in that table. The sample carries under 350,000 clones, roughly nine tenths recorded once. The TCR was taken from a woman aged 30 to 39 with COVID-19, enrolled during active disease. Sequenced: peripheral blood.

CDR3 DNA sequence: TGTGCCAGCTCGCCTAGCTTCATAGGGATTCATGAAGCTTTCTTT. This sequence encodes CASSPSFIGIHEAFF. This chain uses TRBV18 with TRBJ1-1; D is uncertain. The CDR3 runs 15 residues. V dropped 6 bases and J dropped 7 bases, with 21 bases sitting between them. Germline CDR1 reads KGHSH; CDR2 reads LQKENI.